This T cell receptor (beta chain) appears in the sequencing data of a study of shared clonotypes between healthy human individuals. CD45RO negativity and positive selection for CCR7 defined naive CD8 cells, a population that excluded terminally differentiated effector memory CD45RA+ cells. Some clones are missing from TCRdb's copy, which holds only in-frame ones; the method was immunoSEQ multiplex PCR. The repertoire includes 2 million or so clones, approximately 94% of them detected once, and roughly 1.1% sits in the top ten. The CDR3 is 16 residues long. With 4 bases removed from V and 0 bases from J, the gap between germline ends came to 12 bases. Germline V lookup: CDR1 MNHEY, CDR2 SMNVEV (reference sequence).

Sequenced: naive CD8+ T cells sorted from blood. V and J are TRBV27 and TRBJ2-2; possible D gene TRBD1, 6 bases. This TCR was sampled from a man between 18 and 29 years old in good health. The CDR3 loop is CASSSTGSSNTGELFF. Here the CDR3 DNA reads TGTGCCAGCAGTTCTACAGGGAGCTCGAACACCGGGGAGCTGTTTTTT.